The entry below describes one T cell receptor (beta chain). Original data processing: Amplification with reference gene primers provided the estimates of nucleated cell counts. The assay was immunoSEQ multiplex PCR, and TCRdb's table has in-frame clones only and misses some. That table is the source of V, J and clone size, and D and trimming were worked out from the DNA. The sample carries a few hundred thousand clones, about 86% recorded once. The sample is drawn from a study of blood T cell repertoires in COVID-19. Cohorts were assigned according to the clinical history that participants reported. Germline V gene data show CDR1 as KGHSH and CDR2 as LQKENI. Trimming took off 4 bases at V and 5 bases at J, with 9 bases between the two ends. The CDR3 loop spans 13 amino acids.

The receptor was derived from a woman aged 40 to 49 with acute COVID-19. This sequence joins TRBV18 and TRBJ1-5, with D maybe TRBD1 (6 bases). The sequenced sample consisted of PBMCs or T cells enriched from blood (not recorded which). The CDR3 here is CASSQRQDQPQHF. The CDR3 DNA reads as TGTGCCAGCTCACAACGACAGGATCAGCCCCAGCATTTT.